This T cell receptor (beta chain) was sequenced during a study of blood T cell repertoires in COVID-19. Clones were sequenced by immunoSEQ multiplex PCR, and TCRdb holds only the in-frame ones, with some missing. The sample includes 150,000 to 200,000 clones, around 90% of them seen just once. This CDR3 is built from 17 residues. CDR1 is SGHTA, CDR2 FQGNSA, per germline. V was clipped by 0 bases and J by 2 bases; unmatched bases: 9. This TCR came from a man aged 55 to 70 with acute or convalescent COVID-19. The V and J genes are TRBV7-2 and TRBJ1-2; 7 bases match TRBD1. Sequencing was carried out using peripheral blood. CDR3 region: CASSLAFAGQLNYGYTF. DNA of the CDR3: TGTGCCAGCAGCTTAGCGTTTGCGGGACAGCTCAACTATGGCTACACCTTC.